A single sample gave rise to the 27 T cell receptor beta chains below, sequenced in a study of control samples from healthy donors and cancer patients. Using immunoSEQ multiplex PCR, the repertoire was profiled, and TCRdb retains in-frame clones only, with some absent. The sample shows tens of thousands of clones, less than 85% of them seen only once. Input material: PBMCs. The receptor source for this set is a man between 65 and 85 years old with lung cancer.

This chain uses TRBV10-3 with TRBJ2-3; 16 positions match TRBD2. The germline gives CDR1 ENHRY, CDR2 SYGVKD. There are 16 residues in the CDR3. With V trimmed by 6 bases and J by 6 bases, 6 bases remained unmatched. The CDR3 DNA follows: TGTGCCATCAGCGGGACTAGCGGGGGGGCATGGGATACGCAGTATTTT. The encoded protein is CAISGTSGGAWDTQYF.

The V and J genes are TRBV7-9 and TRBJ2-3; TRBD2 might be the D (7 bases). The CDR3 length is 15 residues. Trimming shortened V by 6 bases and J by 2 bases, and 15 bases separated the two germline ends. Per germline, CDR1 SEHNR and CDR2 FQNEAQ (reference sequence). CDR3 loop: CASRPGGGATDTQYF. The CDR3 nucleotides are TGTGCCAGCAGACCAGGAGGGGGGGCCACAGATACGCAGTATTTT.

The chain is built from TRBV9 and TRBJ2-7, with 7 bases that match TRBD1. The germline gives CDR1 SGDLS, CDR2 YYNGEE. V lost 2 bases and J lost 3; bases outside the gene matches: 5. The CDR3 totals 14 residues. CDR3 residues: CASSVGTENYEQYF. For the CDR3, the DNA is TGTGCCAGCAGCGTTGGGACAGAGAACTACGAGCAGTACTTC.

In DNA form, the CDR3 reads TGTGCCAGCAGCCAAGGTCAGGGAGTCCCCGGGGAGCTGTTTTTT. Protein: CASSQGQGVPGELFF. The chain recombines TRBV14 with TRBJ2-2, with D possibly being TRBD1 or TRBD2 (5 bases each). The CDR3 is made up of 15 amino acids. Trimming left V 1 base short and J 6 bases short, with 12 bases between. Germline V lookup: CDR1 SGHDN, CDR2 FVKESK.

The gene calls are TRBV5-1 and TRBJ2-7; the D gene could be TRBD1 or TRBD2 (5 bases each). The CDR3 loop spans 17 amino acids. Trimming shortened V by 4 bases and J by 5 bases, and 25 bases separated the two germline ends. Per the germline V gene, CDR1 is SGHRS and CDR2 is YFSETQ. CDR3 nucleotides: TGCGCCAGCAGCCCGCCAACCGGTAGTACCGGGACGGACGAGCAGTACTTC. Its protein is CASSPPTGSTGTDEQYF.

J is TRBJ1-6 and V is TRBV18; 12 positions match TRBD1. The trim removed 6 bases at V and 4 bases at J, leaving 1 base unmatched. The V gene's germline CDR1 is KGHSH and CDR2 LQKENI. The CDR3 runs to 15 residues. The CDR3 region has the DNA TGTGCCAGCTCGGGACAGGGGGCTTATAATTCACCCCTCCACTTT. It translates to CASSGQGAYNSPLHF. Complete variable domain (other parts from reference TRBV18 and TRBJ1-6): NAGVMQNPRHLVRRRGQEARLRCSPMKGHSHVYWYRQLPEEGLKFMVYLQKENIIDESGMPKERFSAEFPKEGPSILRIQQVVRGDSAAYFCASSGQGAYNSPLHFGNGTRLTVT.

This chain uses TRBV6-5 with TRBJ1-2; D not certain. V lost 7 bases and J 0 bases, leaving 6 bases between the germline ends. The CDR3 runs to 12 residues. Germline CDR1 reads MNHEY; CDR2 reads SVGAGI. As DNA, the CDR3 is TGTGCCAGCAACTTACCTAACTATGGCTACACCTTC. Translating it yields CASNLPNYGYTF.

The J gene is TRBJ2-2, the V gene TRBV14; D may be TRBD2 (6 bases). With 5 bases removed from V and 4 bases from J, the gap between germline ends came to 8 bases. The CDR3 totals 13 residues. Germline values: CDR1 SGHDN, CDR2 FVKESK. The DNA of the CDR3 is TGTGCCAGCAGCTCGGGACTCACCGGGGAGCTGTTTTTT. Protein: CASSSGLTGELFF.

The rearrangement joins TRBV9 to TRBJ2-7; D unresolved. In germline, CDR1 is SGDLS, CDR2 YYNGEE. V lost 3 bases, J lost 0 bases, and 10 bases lay in between. The CDR3 runs to 14 residues. The CDR3 is CASSESPSSYEQYF. The CDR3 DNA sequence: TGTGCCAGCAGCGAGTCCCCTTCCTCCTACGAGCAGTACTTC.

The chain couples TRBV7-2 to TRBJ2-7; D uncertain. Germline V CDR1 and CDR2: SGHTA, FQGNSA. The V gene lost 5 bases and the J gene lost 6 bases, with 14 bases spanning the gap. This CDR3 spans 13 amino acids. The CDR3 DNA is TGTGCCAGCAGCCCTCCCGGGCTGAGCGAGCAGTACTTC. It yields the protein CASSPPGLSEQYF.

This sequence joins TRBV3-1 (or the pseudogene TRBV3-2) and TRBJ1-1, with 11 bases matching TRBD1. J lost 6 bases, V lost 6 bases, and 6 bases had no gene match. This CDR3 has 14 residues. CDR1 is LGHDT, CDR2 YNNKEL, per germline (reference sequence). CDR3 loop: CASRGTGGYAEAFF. In DNA form, the CDR3 reads TGTGCCAGCAGGGGGACAGGGGGGTATGCTGAAGCTTTCTTT.

The genes are TRBV6-6 and TRBJ1-4; D is unresolved. The J call may be wrong; the DNA end is better matched by TRBJ2-2. Germline CDR1 MNHNY, CDR2 SVGAGI (reference sequence). The CDR3 spans 13 residues. CDR3 protein: CASSQKPPGELFF. CDR3 sequence (DNA): TGTGCCAGCAGCCAAAAACCTCCGGGGGAGCTGTTTTTT.

In its sample, this clone was seen once. The V gene is TRBV20-1, the J gene TRBJ1-1, with a possible D match to TRBD1 (5 bases). The CDR3 has 11 residues. CDR1 is DFQATT and CDR2 is SNEGSKA in the germline V gene (reference sequence). CDR3 amino acids: CSTGETTEAFF. The CDR3, as DNA: TGCAGCACGGGGGAGACCACTGAAGCTTTCTTT.

The chain is built from TRBV4-2 and TRBJ1-1; possible D gene TRBD1, 6 bases. Germline V gene sequence: CDR1 LGHNA, CDR2 YNFKEQ. Trimming left V 7 bases short and J 2 bases short, with 14 bases between. The CDR3 runs to 14 residues. CDR3 region: CASTYRDTNTEAFF. The CDR3 coding sequence is TGTGCCAGCACTTACCGGGACACCAACACTGAAGCTTTCTTT.

The chain combines TRBV9 with TRBJ2-3, with 7 bases aligning to TRBD2. The CDR3 has 15 residues. Germline assignment: CDR1 SGDLS and CDR2 YYNGEE. J lost 2 bases, V lost 6 bases, and 9 bases had no gene match. This CDR3 reads CASTAGVPSTDTQYF. In DNA, the CDR3 is TGTGCCAGCACCGCGGGGGTCCCATCCACAGATACGCAGTATTTT.

The chain links TRBV4-3 to TRBJ2-3; tentative D call: TRBD2 (6 bases). Germline assignment: CDR1 LGHNA and CDR2 YSLEER. This CDR3 comprises 15 residues. V gave up 1 base and J gave up 1 base, with 9 bases separating them. The CDR3 loop reads CASSQVSSGTDTQYF. CDR3 sequence (DNA): TGCGCCAGCAGCCAAGTGTCTAGCGGCACAGATACGCAGTATTTT.

This clone was seen a few times. V usage is TRBV7-3 and J usage is TRBJ2-2; no definite D call. V shed 6 bases and J shed 0 bases, with 11 bases lying between them. This CDR3 region has 15 residues. CDR1 and CDR2 (germline): SGHTA, FQGTGA. In DNA, the CDR3 is TGTGCCAGCAGGCATTGGGCGGCGAACACCGGGGAGCTGTTTTTT. It is translated as CASRHWAANTGELFF.

V and J are TRBV27 and TRBJ2-7, with no clear D. Germline V gives CDR1 MNHEY, CDR2 SMNVEV (reference sequence). Deletions cut 3 bases from V and 3 bases from J, with 9 bases between. This CDR3 is 13 amino acids long. CDR3 in amino acids: CASSLSGRYEQYF. The CDR3 region has the DNA TGTGCCAGCAGTTTGTCAGGACGCTACGAGCAGTACTTC.

V is TRBV7-2 and J is TRBJ1-5; D unresolved. The germline V gene encodes CDR1 SGHTA and CDR2 FQGNSA. The CDR3 extends over 13 amino acids. Between the trimmed V and J ends, which lost 1 base and 7 bases, there was a span of 8 bases. This chain's CDR3 is CASSLESDQPQHF. DNA for the CDR3: TGTGCCAGCAGCTTAGAATCCGACCAGCCCCAGCATTTT.

The chain is built from TRBV30 and TRBJ1-5; D is unclear. CDR1 is GTSNPN, CDR2 SVGIG, per germline (reference sequence). Trimming shortened V by 2 bases and J by 2 bases, and 7 bases separated the two germline ends. The CDR3 spans 13 residues. CDR3 region: CAWSSARNQPQHF. CDR3 sequence (DNA): TGTGCCTGGAGTAGCGCCCGCAATCAGCCCCAGCATTTT.

V is TRBV6-2 or TRBV6-3 and J is TRBJ1-5; D is ambiguous. The germline V and J ends were trimmed by 1 base and 6 bases, with 10 bases remaining between them. Per the germline V gene, CDR1 is MNHEY and CDR2 is SVGEGT. The CDR3 is made up of 14 amino acids. The CDR3: CASSYYGESQPQHF. Here the CDR3 DNA reads TGTGCCAGCAGTTACTATGGGGAGAGTCAGCCCCAGCATTTT.

CDR3 nucleotides: TGCAGTGCTAGTACGGCTAGCGGCCTCACAGATACGCAGTATTTT. Its protein product is CSASTASGLTDTQYF. This sequence joins TRBV20-1 and TRBJ2-3, with 7 bases that match TRBD2. Unmatched junction bases numbered 8, after V lost 3 bases and J lost 2 bases. This CDR3 spans 15 amino acids. Per the germline V gene, CDR1 is DFQATT and CDR2 is SNEGSKA (reference sequence).

The rearrangement joins TRBV19 to TRBJ2-6; D is ambiguous. Trimming cost V 4 bases and J 1 base, with 8 bases left between them. Looked up from germline, CDR1 is LNHDA and CDR2 is SQIVND (reference sequence). This CDR3 has 15 residues. DNA for the CDR3: TGTGCCAGTAGTACACAACCTTCTGGGGCCAACGTCCTGACTTTC. Residues: CASSTQPSGANVLTF.

V gene TRBV10-3 combines with J gene TRBJ1-4, with a possible D match to TRBD1 (6 bases). The CDR3 consists of 12 residues. V was pared by 10 bases and J by 7 bases, with 13 bases between. Germline CDR1 and CDR2: ENHRY and SYGVKD. Here the CDR3 reads CASRGDSEKLFF. CDR3 nucleotide sequence: TGTGCCAGCAGGGGAGATAGTGAAAAACTGTTTTTT.

This clone was seen just once. The rearrangement joins TRBV6-1 to TRBJ2-4; 8 bases are a match to TRBD1. The V and J ends lost 0 bases and 5 bases, in that order; junction bases with no gene match: 6. Germline assignment: CDR1 MNHNS and CDR2 SASEGT. The CDR3 has 16 residues. The CDR3 loop is CASSEARGQVQNIQYF. CDR3 nucleotides: TGTGCCAGCAGTGAAGCGCGGGGACAGGTTCAAAACATTCAGTACTTC.

V is TRBV9 and J is TRBJ2-3; 8 bases map to TRBD1. The CDR3 spans 18 residues. Germline-derived CDR1 and CDR2 are SGDLS and YYNGEE. V gave up 4 bases and J gave up 3 bases; unmatched junction bases: 16. CDR3 DNA sequence: TGTGCCAGCAGCTCCCTAGGGGTTCGGCAGGGGGCAACAGATACGCAGTATTTT. Translating gives CASSSLGVRQGATDTQYF.

This clone was counted only a few times. V and J are TRBV25-1 and TRBJ1-1, with D possibly matching TRBD1 (5 bases). The germline V gene has CDR1 MGHDK and CDR2 SYGVNS. The CDR3 loop spans 14 amino acids. V was cut by 3 bases and J by 7 bases, with 15 bases left in between. The CDR3 coding sequence is TGTGCCAGCAGTGAGCCGGGACGGAACTTTGAAGCTTTCTTT. Translated: CASSEPGRNFEAFF. Variable domain in full (rest from reference TRBV25-1 and TRBJ1-1): EADIYQTPRYLVIGTGKKITLECSQTMGHDKMYWYQQDPGMELHLIHYSYGVNSTEKGDLSSESTVSRIRTEHFPLTLESARPSHTSQYLCASSEPGRNFEAFFGQGTRLTVV.